Below are 9 T cell receptor beta chains sequenced from a single sample in a study of shared clonotypes between healthy human individuals. Assay: immunoSEQ multiplex PCR; the TCRdb copy retains only in-frame clones and omits some. The sample has under 2,000,000 clones; about 95% are singletons. Naive CD8 cells comprised CD45RO-negative, CCR7-positively selected cells, excluding terminally differentiated effector memory CD45RA+ cells. Sequencing used naive CD8+ T cells sorted from blood. These receptors came from a man younger than 35 in good health.

The V gene is TRBV28, the J gene TRBJ1-5, with unresolved D. Germline V gives CDR1 MDHEN, CDR2 SYDVKM. V was pared by 5 bases and J by 5 bases, with 7 bases between. There are 12 residues in the CDR3. The CDR3 reads CASSPQHQPQHF. For the CDR3, the DNA is TGTGCCAGCAGTCCACAGCATCAGCCCCAGCATTTT.

V is TRBV6-6 and J is TRBJ2-5, with D tentatively TRBD1 or TRBD2 (5 bases each). Germline V gene data show CDR1 as MNHNY and CDR2 as SVGAGI (reference sequence). V lost 6 bases and J lost 3, with 20 bases in between. The CDR3 extends over 16 amino acids. CDR3 protein: CASSPSWGMGEETQYF. DNA for the CDR3: TGTGCCAGCAGCCCCTCGTGGGGGATGGGGGAAGAGACCCAGTACTTC.

The J gene is TRBJ1-1, the V gene TRBV11-2; D may be TRBD1 (5 bases). Germline CDR1 and CDR2: SGHAT and FQNNGV. V shed 4 bases and J shed 2 bases, with 8 bases lying between them. There are 13 residues in the CDR3. The CDR3 here is CASSSDTNTEAFF. The CDR3 nucleotides are TGTGCCAGCAGCTCGGACACTAACACTGAAGCTTTCTTT.

The rearrangement joins TRBV14 to TRBJ2-2; 11 bases are shared with TRBD2. Losses at the gene ends were 4 bases for V and 3 bases for J; bases not matched to a gene: 1. Germline V gene sequence: CDR1 SGHDN, CDR2 FVKESK. The CDR3 consists of 15 residues. The DNA of the CDR3 is TGTGCCAGCAGCCCGGGACTAGCGGACACCGGGGAGCTGTTTTTT. Its translation is CASSPGLADTGELFF. Full variable domain (remainder filled in from reference TRBV14 and TRBJ2-2): EAGVTQFPSHSVIEKGQTVTLRCDPISGHDNLYWYRRVMGKEIKFLLHFVKESKQDESGMPNNRFLAERTGGTYSTLKVQPAELEDSGVYFCASSPGLADTGELFFGEGSRLTVL.

This chain uses TRBV19 with TRBJ2-1; TRBD2 agrees at 10 bases. Trimming removed 10 bases from V and 3 bases from J; junction bases left unmatched: 9. Germline V gene lookup returns CDR1 LNHDA and CDR2 SQIVND (reference sequence). This CDR3 comprises 15 residues. As DNA, the CDR3 is TGTGCCACATCCGAACTAGCGGGGATCTACAATGAGCAGTTCTTC. This encodes CATSELAGIYNEQFF.

This chain joins TRBV27 and TRBJ1-1, with 9 bases that match TRBD1. V trimming: 4 bases; J trimming: 4 bases; junction bases outside the gene matches: 4. CDR1 is MNHEY, CDR2 SMNVEV, per germline (reference sequence). This CDR3 is 14 amino acids long. The CDR3 sequence is CASSSYRGLTEAFF. The DNA for the CDR3 is TGTGCCAGCAGTTCCTACAGGGGGCTCACTGAAGCTTTCTTT.

V and J are TRBV9 and TRBJ2-2, with D possibly being TRBD1 (5 bases). In germline, CDR1 is SGDLS, CDR2 YYNGEE. Trimming left V 0 bases short and J 3 bases short, with 15 bases between. This CDR3 contains 17 residues. CDR3 sequence reads: CASSVAVVRADTGELFF. For the CDR3, the DNA is TGTGCCAGCAGCGTAGCTGTAGTCAGGGCGGACACCGGGGAGCTGTTTTTT.

As for this clone: This CDR3 is also generated by other DNA sequences in the sample. The chain has TRBV9 and TRBJ2-7; D remains ambiguous. Trimming pared 0 bases from V and 4 bases from J, leaving 2 bases between. Germline assignment: CDR1 SGDLS and CDR2 YYNGEE. This CDR3 is built from 11 residues. In DNA, the CDR3 is TGTGCCAGCAGCGTAGTGTACGAGCAGTACTTC. Protein product: CASSVVYEQYF.

The V gene is TRBV5-1, the J gene TRBJ2-2; possible D gene TRBD2, 6 bases. V dropped 2 bases and J dropped 5 bases, with 13 bases sitting between them. The germline V gene has CDR1 SGHRS and CDR2 YFSETQ. The length of the CDR3 is 15 residues. The CDR3 is CASSFRLDRTGELFF. Here the CDR3 DNA reads TGCGCCAGCAGCTTCAGACTAGATCGTACCGGGGAGCTGTTTTTT.